A single sample is the source of the 23 T cell receptor beta chains below, sequenced in a study of T cell clones after liver transplantation. Sequencing was performed with immunoSEQ multiplex PCR; in TCRdb, only in-frame clones are kept and a portion is missing. The sample carries over 100,000 clones, 82% recorded once. Sequences were derived from CD4+ T cells from blood, sampled before liver transplant. Receptor source: a human donor who received a liver transplant.

This clone was detected a few times. V usage is TRBV11-1 and J usage is TRBJ2-7, with 11 bases aligning to TRBD2. CDR3 length: 14 amino acids. The V gene end was trimmed by 4 bases and the J gene end by 3 bases; junction bases not matched to a gene: 2. The germline V gene encodes CDR1 SGHAT and CDR2 FQDESV (reference sequence). The CDR3 nucleotides read TGTGCCAGCAGCTCACTAGCGGGGGTCTACGAGCAGTACTTC. Its translation is CASSSLAGVYEQYF.

The DNA for the CDR3 is TGTGCCAGCAGCCCAGCCCGGGGGAGCTCCTACAATGAGCAGTTCTTC. Encoded protein: CASSPARGSSYNEQFF. The chain has TRBV9 and TRBJ2-1, with a weak D call TRBD2 (6 bases). Trimming removed 4 bases from V and 0 bases from J, with 14 bases in between. Looked up from germline, CDR1 is SGDLS and CDR2 is YYNGEE. This CDR3 comprises 16 residues.

The V gene is TRBV6-5, the J gene TRBJ2-2; 7 bases line up with TRBD2. CDR3 length: 15 residues. Per germline, CDR1 MNHEY and CDR2 SVGAGI. The V gene end was trimmed by 6 bases and the J gene end by 4 bases; junction bases not matched to a gene: 8. The DNA for the CDR3 is TGTGCCAGCAGCTGGGAGGGCCGTAGCACCGGGGAGCTGTTTTTT. As protein: CASSWEGRSTGELFF.

The rearrangement joins TRBV5-1 to TRBJ2-1; a weak D match, TRBD2 (6 bases). The CDR3 has 15 amino acids. Germline values: CDR1 SGHRS, CDR2 YFSETQ. The V and J ends lost 4 bases and 0 bases respectively, with 11 bases between them. The CDR3 sequence: CASSRDGSSYNEQFF. CDR3 bases: TGCGCCAGCAGCAGGGACGGGAGCTCCTACAATGAGCAGTTCTTC.

The J gene is TRBJ2-7, the V gene TRBV7-2; D is possibly TRBD2 (5 bases). The CDR3 sequence is 15 residues long. The germline CDR1 and CDR2 sequences are SGHTA and FQGNSA. V lost 5 bases and J lost 2, with 16 bases in between. The CDR3 bases are TGTGCCAGCAGCAACGATGGAGGCAGACCCTACGAGCAGTACTTC. It encodes CASSNDGGRPYEQYF. Combining the CDR3 with reference TRBV7-2 and TRBJ2-7 gives the whole variable domain GAGVSQSPSNKVTEKGKDVELRCDPISGHTALYWYRQSLGQGLEFLIYFQGNSAPDKSGLPSDRFSAERTGGSVSTLTIQRTQQEDSAVYLCASSNDGGRPYEQYFGPGTRLTVT.

The chain links TRBV21-1 to TRBJ1-4; the D call TRBD1 from the table was never checked on the DNA. TRBV21-1 constitutes a pseudogene. The CDR3 has 17 amino acids. CDR3 nucleotides: TGTGCCAGCAGGCCTCGGAAGGGGGCAGGGACTAATGAAAAACTGTTTTTT. It specifies CASRPRKGAGTNEKLFF.

J is TRBJ2-1 and V is TRBV27, with 13 bases fitting TRBD2. Germline V gives CDR1 MNHEY, CDR2 SMNVEV (reference sequence). CDR3 length: 17 amino acids. V lost 3 bases to trimming and J lost 4 bases; unmatched junction nucleotides: 6. The CDR3 nucleotides are TGTGCCAGCAGTTTCCCCGGACTAGCGGGGGTTTACAATGAGCAGTTCTTC. Translated, it gives CASSFPGLAGVYNEQFF.

This clone was detected only a few times. The rearrangement links TRBV6-1 to TRBJ2-7, with D maybe TRBD1 (6 bases). Germline V gene sequence: CDR1 MNHNS, CDR2 SASEGT. Between the trimmed V and J ends, which lost 3 bases and 3 bases, there was a span of 12 bases. The CDR3 has 14 amino acids. CDR3 amino acids: CASSDGGTHYEQYF. In nucleotides, the CDR3 is TGTGCCAGCAGTGATGGTGGGACACACTACGAGCAGTACTTC.

This clone was seen once. The chain carries TRBV11-3 and TRBJ2-7; no firm D call. This CDR3 contains 14 residues. Germline assignment: CDR1 SGHNT and CDR2 YENEEA. V was pared by 1 base and J by 3 bases, with 10 bases between. CDR3 in amino acids: CASSLGATGYEQYF. The DNA for the CDR3 is TGTGCCAGCAGCTTAGGGGCCACTGGCTACGAGCAGTACTTC.

The chain combines TRBV7-2 with TRBJ2-3; the match to TRBD2 covers 12 bases. Germline V CDR1 and CDR2: SGHTA, FQGNSA. Trimming took 1 base from V and 3 from J; bases not matched to a gene: 5. The CDR3 has 17 residues. CDR3 DNA: TGTGCCAGCAGCTTAGAGACTAGCGGGGGATATACAGATACGCAGTATTTT. Translation gives CASSLETSGGYTDTQYF.

The chain uses TRBV12-5 and TRBJ2-7; D may correspond to TRBD1 or TRBD2 (5 bases each). The CDR3 has 15 amino acids. Germline assignment: CDR1 LGHNT and CDR2 FRNRAP. Trimming took 0 bases from V and 2 from J, leaving 11 bases between them. CDR3 loop: CASGLVGDPTYEQYF. CDR3 DNA sequence: TGTGCTAGTGGTTTGGTGGGGGACCCGACCTACGAGCAGTACTTC.

V usage is TRBV12-5 and J usage is TRBJ2-2; D unresolved. Germline V gives CDR1 LGHNT, CDR2 FRNRAP. This CDR3 spans 12 amino acids. The V end lost 3 bases, the J end lost 7 bases, and 6 bases lay between the germline ends. This chain's CDR3 is CASGFTVGELFF. Written as DNA, the CDR3 is TGTGCTAGTGGTTTTACCGTCGGGGAGCTGTTTTTT.

The chain carries TRBV7-8 and TRBJ2-7; D not certain. This CDR3 has 11 residues. Trimming cost V 5 bases and J 2 bases, with 4 bases left between them. Germline CDR1 reads SGHVS; CDR2 reads FQNEAQ. In DNA, the CDR3 is TGTGCCAGCAGCCCCGCCTACGAGCAGTACTTC. Encoded protein: CASSPAYEQYF.

The chain couples TRBV27 to TRBJ2-5, with D possibly TRBD2 on 5 matching bases. The CDR3 is made up of 17 amino acids. Germline CDR1 and CDR2: MNHEY and SMNVEV (reference sequence). Trimming took 5 bases from V and 1 from J, leaving 20 bases between them. The CDR3: CASSADWTPEGQETQYF. CDR3 DNA: TGTGCCAGCAGTGCAGACTGGACTCCAGAGGGCCAAGAGACCCAGTACTTC.

The rearrangement links TRBV5-1 to TRBJ1-4; D not certain. The germline CDR1 and CDR2 sequences are SGHRS and YFSETQ. CDR3 length: 15 residues. Trimming removed 5 bases from V and 0 bases from J, with 11 bases in between. The CDR3 DNA follows: TGCGCCAGCAGGAGGGTGCTGACAACTAATGAAAAACTGTTTTTT. The encoded protein is CASRRVLTTNEKLFF.

This chain joins TRBV19 and TRBJ1-1; D unclear. V lost 5 bases and J 3 bases, leaving 13 bases between the germline ends. CDR1 is LNHDA and CDR2 is SQIVND in the germline V gene (reference sequence). This CDR3 comprises 14 residues. The CDR3 reads CASSVGPPYTEAFF. The CDR3 DNA reads TGTGCCAGTAGTGTAGGGCCTCCATACACTGAAGCTTTCTTT.

This clone has just one count. Written as DNA, the CDR3 is TGTGCCAGCTCCCTCGACAGCACGAACACTGAAGCTTTCTTT. Encoded protein: CASSLDSTNTEAFF. The chain joins TRBV7-9 to TRBJ1-1, with a weak D call TRBD1 (5 bases). V was clipped by 8 bases and J by 1 base, with 14 bases between them. This CDR3 has 14 residues. The germline gives CDR1 SEHNR, CDR2 FQNEAQ (reference sequence).

The chain couples TRBV7-3 to TRBJ2-3, with D perhaps TRBD1 (6 bases). Germline V gene lookup returns CDR1 SGHTA and CDR2 FQGTGA. CDR3 length equals 16 residues. The germline V and J ends were trimmed by 1 base and 7 bases, with 18 bases remaining between them. This CDR3 is CASSLIKGDAENTQYF. The CDR3 DNA reads as TGTGCCAGCAGCTTAATAAAGGGGGATGCGGAAAATACGCAGTATTTT. Together with reference TRBV7-3 and TRBJ2-3, the CDR3 gives the full variable domain: GAGVSQTPSNKVTEKGKYVELRCDPISGHTALYWYRQSLGQGPEFLIYFQGTGAADDSGLPNDRFFAVRPEGSVSTLKIQRTERGDSAVYLCASSLIKGDAENTQYFGPGTRLTVL.

The chain links TRBV2 to TRBJ2-7; D gene unclear. Germline CDR1 reads SNHLY; CDR2 reads FYNNEI. The ends were cut back, 6 bases at V and 3 bases at J, with 12 bases in the middle. The CDR3 covers 13 residues. The CDR3 nucleotides are TGTGCCAGCAGCCCCAGAAAGATCTACGAGCAGTACTTC. Amino acids: CASSPRKIYEQYF.

The rearrangement joins TRBV4-3 to TRBJ2-2; D remains ambiguous. The V gene's germline CDR1 is LGHNA and CDR2 YSLEER. Deletions cut 6 bases from V and 1 base from J, with 15 bases between. The CDR3 has 16 amino acids. As DNA, the CDR3 is TGCGCCAGCAGTACCCTTGTCGGGCAGAACACCGGGGAGCTGTTTTTT. This translates into CASSTLVGQNTGELFF.

This chain connects TRBV5-4 to TRBJ2-5; 10 nucleotides match TRBD2. The CDR3 loop spans 16 amino acids. CDR1 is SGHNT, CDR2 YYREEE, per germline (reference sequence). Trimming took 2 bases from V and 3 from J; bases not matched to a gene: 7. The CDR3 DNA is TGTGCCAGCAGCTTAACACTAGCGGGGTCTAAAGAGACCCAGTACTTC. It specifies CASSLTLAGSKETQYF. Drawing the rest from reference TRBV5-4 and TRBJ2-5, the complete variable domain is ETGVTQSPTHLIKTRGQQVTLRCSSQSGHNTVSWYQQALGQGPQFIFQYYREEENGRGNFPPRFSGLQFPNYSSELNVNALELDDSALYLCASSLTLAGSKETQYFGPGTRLLVL.

The chain employs TRBV28 and TRBJ1-5; D remains unclear. The V and J ends lost 4 bases and 15 bases respectively, with 16 bases between them. Germline-derived CDR1 and CDR2 are MDHEN and SYDVKM. This CDR3 comprises 12 residues. CDR3 in amino acids: CASSSGVSRAHF. CDR3 nucleotides: TGTGCCAGCAGTTCCGGCGTATCAAGGGCGCATTTT.

This clone has only a few counts. The chain has TRBV18 and TRBJ1-4; D is unresolved. This CDR3 region has 14 residues. CDR1 KGHSH and CDR2 LQKENI come from the germline V gene. V was shortened by 0 bases and J by 7 bases, with 9 bases between the two germline ends. The CDR3 sequence: CASSPPSSTEKLFF. The CDR3 nucleotides are TGTGCCAGCTCACCACCGAGCAGTACTGAAAAACTGTTTTTT.